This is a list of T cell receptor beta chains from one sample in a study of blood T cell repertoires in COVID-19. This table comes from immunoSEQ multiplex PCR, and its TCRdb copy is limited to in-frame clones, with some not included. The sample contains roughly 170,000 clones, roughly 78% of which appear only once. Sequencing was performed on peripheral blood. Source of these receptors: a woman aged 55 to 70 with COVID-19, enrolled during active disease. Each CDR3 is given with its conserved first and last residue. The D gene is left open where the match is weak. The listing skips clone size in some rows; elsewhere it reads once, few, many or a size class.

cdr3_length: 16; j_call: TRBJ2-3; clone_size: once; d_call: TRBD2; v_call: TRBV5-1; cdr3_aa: CASSSRASGAMDTQYF; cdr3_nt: TGCGCCAGCAGCTCGAGGGCTAGCGGGGCGATGGATACGCAGTATTTT
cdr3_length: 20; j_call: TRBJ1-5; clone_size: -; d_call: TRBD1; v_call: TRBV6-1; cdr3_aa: CASSEIAFMWGTDLNQPQHF; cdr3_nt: TGTGCCAGCAGTGAAATAGCGTTTATGTGGGGGACAGACCTAAATCAGCCCCAGCATTTT
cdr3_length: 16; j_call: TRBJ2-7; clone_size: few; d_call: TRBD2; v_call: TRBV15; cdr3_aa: CATSESRLAGFYEQYF; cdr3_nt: TGTGCCACCAGCGAGAGCAGACTAGCGGGATTTTACGAGCAGTACTTC
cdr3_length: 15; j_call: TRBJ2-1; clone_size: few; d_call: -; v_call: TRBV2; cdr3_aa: CASRSGRSSYNEQFF; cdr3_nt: TGTGCCAGCAGGAGCGGGCGCAGCTCCTACAATGAGCAGTTCTTC
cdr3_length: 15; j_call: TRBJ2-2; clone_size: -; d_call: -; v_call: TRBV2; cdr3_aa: CASSSGTLYTGELFF; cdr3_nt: TGTGCCAGCAGTTCCGGGACTCTCTACACCGGGGAGCTGTTTTTT
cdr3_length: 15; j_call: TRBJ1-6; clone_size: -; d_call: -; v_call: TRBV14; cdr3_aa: CASSQQGQGNSPLHF; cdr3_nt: TGTGCCAGCAGCCAACAGGGGCAGGGGAATTCACCCCTCCACTTT
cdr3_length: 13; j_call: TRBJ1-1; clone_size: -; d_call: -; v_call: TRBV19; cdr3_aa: CASSKGLLTEAFF; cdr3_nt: TGTGCCAGTAGTAAGGGACTCCTCACTGAAGCTTTCTTT
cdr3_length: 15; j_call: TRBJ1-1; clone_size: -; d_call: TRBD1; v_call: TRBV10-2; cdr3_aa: CASSVTGGMSTEAFF; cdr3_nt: TGCGCCAGCAGTGTCACAGGGGGCATGAGCACTGAAGCTTTCTTT
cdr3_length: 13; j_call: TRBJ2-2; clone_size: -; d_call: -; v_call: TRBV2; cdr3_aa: CASSVGGSGELFF; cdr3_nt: TGTGCCAGCAGTGTAGGGGGTTCCGGGGAGCTGTTTTTT
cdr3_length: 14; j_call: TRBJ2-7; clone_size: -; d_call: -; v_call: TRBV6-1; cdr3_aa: CASSDRGSSDEQYF; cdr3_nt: TGTGCCAGCAGTGATCGGGGTAGCAGCGACGAGCAGTACTTC
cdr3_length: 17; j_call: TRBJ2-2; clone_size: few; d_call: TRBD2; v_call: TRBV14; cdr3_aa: CASSHPRERGVTGELFF; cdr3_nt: TGTGCCAGCAGCCATCCGAGAGAGCGGGGGGTTACCGGGGAGCTGTTTTTT
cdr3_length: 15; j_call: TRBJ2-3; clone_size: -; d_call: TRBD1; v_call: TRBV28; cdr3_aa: CASSPPGQGTDTQYF; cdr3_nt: TGTGCCAGCAGTCCCCCAGGACAGGGGACAGATACGCAGTATTTT
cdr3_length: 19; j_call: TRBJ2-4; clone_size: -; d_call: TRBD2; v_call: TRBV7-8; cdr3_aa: CASSLGLAGARAAKNIQYF; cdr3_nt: TGTGCCAGCAGCTTAGGACTAGCGGGGGCCCGGGCAGCCAAAAACATTCAGTACTTC
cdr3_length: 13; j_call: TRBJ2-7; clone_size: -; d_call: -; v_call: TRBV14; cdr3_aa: CASSQDLGYEQYF; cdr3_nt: TGTGCCAGCAGCCAAGATCTAGGCTACGAGCAGTACTTC
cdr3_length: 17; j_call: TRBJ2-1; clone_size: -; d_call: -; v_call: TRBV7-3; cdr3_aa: CASSPRMRMGADNEQFF; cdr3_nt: TGTGCCAGCAGCCCTAGGATGAGGATGGGGGCAGACAATGAGCAGTTCTTC
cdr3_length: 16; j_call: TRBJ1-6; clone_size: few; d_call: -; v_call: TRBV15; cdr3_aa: CATSRDLSPNPGTLHF; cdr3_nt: TGTGCCACCAGCAGAGATCTTTCCCCAAATCCAGGGACCCTCCACTTT
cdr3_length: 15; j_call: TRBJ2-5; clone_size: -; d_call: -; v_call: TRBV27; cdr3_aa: CASSEQGLGQETQYF; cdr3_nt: TGTGCCAGCAGTGAACAGGGTTTGGGCCAAGAGACCCAGTACTTC
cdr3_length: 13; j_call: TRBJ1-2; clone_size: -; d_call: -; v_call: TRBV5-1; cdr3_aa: CASSPAGLYGYTF; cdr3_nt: TGCGCCAGCAGCCCAGCGGGACTTTATGGCTACACCTTC
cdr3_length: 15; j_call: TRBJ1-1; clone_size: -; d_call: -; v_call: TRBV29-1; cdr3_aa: CSGRTNTGMNTEAFF; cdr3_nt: TGCAGCGGCCGGACAAATACAGGGATGAACACTGAAGCTTTCTTT
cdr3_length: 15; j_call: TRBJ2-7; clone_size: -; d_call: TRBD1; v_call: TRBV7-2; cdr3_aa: CASSLVSTGLGEQYF; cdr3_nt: TGTGCCAGCAGCTTAGTGTCGACAGGGCTGGGGGAGCAGTACTTC
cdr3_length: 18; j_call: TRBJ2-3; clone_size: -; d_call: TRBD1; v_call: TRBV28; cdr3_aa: CASSLLGQGARSTDTQYF; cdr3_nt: TGTGCCAGCAGTTTATTGGGACAGGGGGCGCGTAGCACAGATACGCAGTATTTT
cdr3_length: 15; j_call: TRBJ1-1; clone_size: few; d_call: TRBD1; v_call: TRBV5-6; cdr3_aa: CASRPHGQGWAEAFF; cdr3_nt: TGTGCCAGCAGACCCCACGGACAGGGATGGGCTGAAGCTTTCTTT
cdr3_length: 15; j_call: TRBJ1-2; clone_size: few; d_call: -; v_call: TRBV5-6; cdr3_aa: CASSFSQGTIYGYTF; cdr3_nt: TGTGCCAGCAGCTTTTCGCAGGGTACGATCTATGGCTACACCTTC
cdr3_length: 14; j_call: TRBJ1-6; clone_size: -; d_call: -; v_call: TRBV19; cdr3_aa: CASSGQGGSTPLHF; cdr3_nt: TGTGCCAGTAGTGGGCAGGGCGGTTCGACACCCCTCCACTTT
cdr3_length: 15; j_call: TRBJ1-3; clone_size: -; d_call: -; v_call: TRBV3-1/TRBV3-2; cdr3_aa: CASSQDLNSGNTIYF; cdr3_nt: TGTGCCAGCAGCCAAGATCTTAACTCTGGAAACACCATATATTTT
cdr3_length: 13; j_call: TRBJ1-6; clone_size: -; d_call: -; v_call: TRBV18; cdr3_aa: CASSPLENSPLHF; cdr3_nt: TGTGCCAGCTCACCACTAGAGAATTCACCCCTCCACTTT
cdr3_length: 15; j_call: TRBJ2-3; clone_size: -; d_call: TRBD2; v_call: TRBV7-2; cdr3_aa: CASSVLAGAPDTQYF; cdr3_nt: TGTGCCAGCAGCGTGCTAGCGGGAGCCCCAGATACGCAGTATTTT
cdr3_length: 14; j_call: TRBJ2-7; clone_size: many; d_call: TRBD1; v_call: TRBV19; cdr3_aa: CASKAGTGAYEQYF; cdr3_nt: TGTGCCAGTAAAGCCGGGACAGGGGCCTACGAGCAGTACTTC
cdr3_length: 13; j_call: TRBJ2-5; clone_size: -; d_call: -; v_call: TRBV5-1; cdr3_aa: CASSLRTEETQYF; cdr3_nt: TGCGCCAGCAGCTTGAGGACAGAAGAGACCCAGTACTTC
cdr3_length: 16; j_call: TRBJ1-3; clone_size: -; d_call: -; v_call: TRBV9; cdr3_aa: CASSADSLSSGNTIYF; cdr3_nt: TGTGCCAGCAGCGCCGACAGCCTGAGCTCTGGAAACACCATATATTTT
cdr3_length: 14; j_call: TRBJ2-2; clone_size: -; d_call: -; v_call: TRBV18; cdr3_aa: CASSRNSGTGELFF; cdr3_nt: TGTGCCAGCTCCCGAAATTCCGGGACCGGGGAGCTGTTTTTT
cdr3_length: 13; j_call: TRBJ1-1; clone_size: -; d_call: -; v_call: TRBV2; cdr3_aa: CASSQGLDGEAFF; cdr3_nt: TGTGCCAGCAGTCAGGGGTTAGACGGTGAAGCTTTCTTT
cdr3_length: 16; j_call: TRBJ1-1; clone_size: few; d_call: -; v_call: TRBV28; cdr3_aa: CASSRPGLLLNTEAFF; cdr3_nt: TGTGCCAGCAGTCGTCCAGGGCTTCTTTTGAACACTGAAGCTTTCTTT
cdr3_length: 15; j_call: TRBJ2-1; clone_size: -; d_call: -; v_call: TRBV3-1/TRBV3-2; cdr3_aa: CASSPSPDRYNEQFF; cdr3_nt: TGTGCCAGCAGCCCTAGCCCGGACAGATACAATGAGCAGTTCTTC
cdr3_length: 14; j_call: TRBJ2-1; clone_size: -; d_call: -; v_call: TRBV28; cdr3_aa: CAIRGGGEGNEQFF; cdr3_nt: TGTGCCATCCGGGGTGGAGGGGAAGGCAATGAGCAGTTCTTC
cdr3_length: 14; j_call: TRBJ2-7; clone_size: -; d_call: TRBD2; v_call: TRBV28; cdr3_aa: CASRAPYQRDEQYF; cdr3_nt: TGTGCCAGCAGAGCCCCTTACCAGCGGGATGAGCAGTACTTC
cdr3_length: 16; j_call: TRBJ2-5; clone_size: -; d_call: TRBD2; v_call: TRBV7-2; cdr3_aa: CASSPTSGGAAKTQYF; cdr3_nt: TGTGCCAGCAGCCCGACTAGCGGGGGGGCCGCGAAGACCCAGTACTTC
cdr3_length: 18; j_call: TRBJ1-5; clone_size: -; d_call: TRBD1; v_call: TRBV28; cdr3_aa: CASSLGTGGTVSNQPQHF; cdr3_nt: TGTGCCAGCAGTTTGGGAACAGGGGGGACCGTCAGCAATCAGCCCCAGCATTTT
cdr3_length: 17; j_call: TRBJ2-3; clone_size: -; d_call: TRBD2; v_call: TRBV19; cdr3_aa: CASSIDNGRAWRGTQYF; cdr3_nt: TGTGCCAGTAGTATAGACAACGGGAGGGCCTGGAGGGGTACGCAGTATTTT
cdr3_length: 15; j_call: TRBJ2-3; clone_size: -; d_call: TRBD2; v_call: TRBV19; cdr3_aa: CASSELAGDTDTQYF; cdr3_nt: TGTGCCAGTAGTGAACTAGCGGGGGACACAGATACGCAGTATTTT
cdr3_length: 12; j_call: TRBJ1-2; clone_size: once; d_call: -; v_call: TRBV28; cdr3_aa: CASSLIGGGYTF; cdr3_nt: TGTGCCAGCAGTTTAATCGGGGGTGGCTACACCTTC